The 18 T cell receptor beta chains given below trace back to one sample, sequenced in a study of blood T cells in healthy people across ages. Alongside a J-beta primer mix, a sample-barcoded 5' primer served in a second PCR lasting about 6 to 12 cycles. TCRdb called the 5' RACE reads again in MiXCR, with one record for every CDR3 protein. Here the sample spans around 800,000 distinct CDR3 sequences, 46% being singletons. The sample consisted of blood. Receptors originate from a man aged 80 or over in good health.

In its sample, this clonotype was seen many times. The V call is TRBV27, the J call TRBJ2-7; either TRBD1 or TRBD2 may fit D (5 bases each). CDR1 is MNHEY and CDR2 is SMNVEV in the germline V gene (reference sequence). V lost 6 bases and J lost 7, with 19 bases in between. There are 14 residues in the CDR3. CDR3 amino acids: CASSPGRGIREQYF. DNA for the CDR3: TGTGCCAGCAGCCCGGGACGGGGAATACGAGAGCAGTACTTC.

The table lists this clonotype with a few counts. The CDR3 reads CSARVKGHYTDTQYF. The CDR3 bases are TGCAGTGCTAGAGTCAAAGGACACTACACAGATACGCAGTATTTT. The chain recombines TRBV20-1 with TRBJ2-3; maybe TRBD1 (5 bases). Per the germline V gene, CDR1 is DFQATT and CDR2 is SNEGSKA (reference sequence). The CDR3 contains 15 residues. V dropped 1 base and J dropped 2 bases, with 13 bases sitting between them.

This clonotype was counted a few times. This chain joins TRBV29-1 and TRBJ2-7, with D possibly matching TRBD2 (6 bases). CDR3 length: 12 amino acids. Germline V gene data show CDR1 as SQVTM and CDR2 as ANQGSEA. Trimming left V 6 bases short and J 2 bases short, with 11 bases between. CDR3 loop: CSVGDFAYEQYF. The DNA of the CDR3 is TGCAGCGTGGGGGACTTTGCCTACGAGCAGTACTTC.

Turning to this clonotype: One end of the junction varies from germline; a read error may be responsible. The rearrangement joins TRBV2 to TRBJ2-7, with a possible D match to TRBD1 (5 bases). CDR1 and CDR2 (germline): SNHLY, FYNNEI. The CDR3 is 12 residues long. The CDR3 bases are TGTGCCAGCAGGACAGATTCCTACAAGCAGTACTTC. Protein sequence: CASRTDSYKQYF.

This clonotype has ten or more counts. This chain uses TRBV29-1 with TRBJ2-7, with a tentative D call TRBD2 (6 bases). With 4 bases removed from V and 0 bases from J, the gap between germline ends came to 10 bases. CDR3 length: 13 residues. Germline V CDR1 and CDR2: SQVTM, ANQGSEA. In nucleotides, the CDR3 is TGCAGCGTTGGACTAGATAGCTCCTACGAGCAGTACTTC. Its protein is CSVGLDSSYEQYF.

V and J are TRBV29-1 and TRBJ1-5; TRBD1 matches at 10 bases. The CDR3 extends over 16 amino acids. J was trimmed by 6 bases and V by 7 bases; bases with no gene match: 15. Germline assignment: CDR1 SQVTM and CDR2 ANQGSEA. CDR3 sequence reads: CSGVSLGTGDRQPQHF. The CDR3 region has the DNA TGCAGCGGGGTCAGCCTCGGGACAGGGGATCGTCAGCCCCAGCATTTT.

This clonotype was counted between two and nine times. J is TRBJ2-7 and V is TRBV9, with 11 bases matching TRBD2. The germline V gene encodes CDR1 SGDLS and CDR2 YYNGEE. V lost 0 bases and J lost 4; bases outside the gene matches: 6. The CDR3 has 16 residues. Here the CDR3 reads CASSVGRLAGMYEQYF. The CDR3 DNA sequence: TGTGCCAGCAGCGTAGGAAGACTAGCGGGAATGTACGAGCAGTACTTC. Based on the CDR3 plus reference TRBV9 and TRBJ2-7, the full variable domain is DSGVTQTPKHLITATGQRVTLRCSPRSGDLSVYWYQQSLDQGLQFLIQYYNGEERAKGNILERFSAQQFPDLHSELNLSSLELGDSALYFCASSVGRLAGMYEQYFGPGTRLTVT.

In its sample, this clonotype was seen a few times. The J gene is TRBJ2-3, the V gene TRBV7-2; D gene ambiguous. CDR3 length equals 14 residues. The germline V and J ends were trimmed by 0 bases and 2 bases, with 6 bases remaining between them. Germline assignment: CDR1 SGHTA and CDR2 FQGNSA. In DNA form, the CDR3 reads TGTGCCAGCAGCTTAGCCCCCTACACAGATACGCAGTATTTT. Its translation is CASSLAPYTDTQYF. Complete variable domain (other parts from reference TRBV7-2 and TRBJ2-3): GAGVSQSPSNKVTEKGKDVELRCDPISGHTALYWYRQSLGQGLEFLIYFQGNSAPDKSGLPSDRFSAERTGGSVSTLTIQRTQQEDSAVYLCASSLAPYTDTQYFGPGTRLTVL.

For this clonotype: Just one base apart from a much larger clone, this may be a read error. The rearrangement links TRBV6-5 to TRBJ2-5; unclear D gene. Trimming removed 6 bases from V and 11 bases from J, with 25 bases in between. This CDR3 comprises 15 residues. Germline V gene sequence: CDR1 MNHEY, CDR2 SVGAGI. The CDR3 DNA sequence: TGTGCCAGCAGCTCAGACCAATCCCGACACAATGAGCAGTACTTC. Its protein product is CASSSDQSRHNEQYF.

This chain links TRBV11-2 with TRBJ2-1; weak D call: TRBD2 (6 bases). The end of the DNA is better explained by TRBJ2-7, so the J call may be wrong. This CDR3 has 16 amino acids. Germline loops: CDR1 SGHAT, CDR2 FQNNGV. The CDR3 sequence is CASSLEGGTFYNEQYF. Here the CDR3 DNA reads TGTGCCAGCAGCTTAGAAGGCGGGACCTTCTACAATGAGCAGTACTTC.

CDR3 coding DNA: TGTGCCAGCAGCTGGGGGACAACCAACACTGAAGCTTTCTTT. Translation gives CASSWGTTNTEAFF. J is TRBJ1-1 and V is TRBV5-5; TRBD1 is a possible D gene (6 bases). The CDR3 runs to 14 residues. V was cut by 3 bases and J by 2 bases, with 11 bases left in between. From germline, CDR1 is SGHKS and CDR2 YYEKEE (reference sequence).

This clonotype occurred once. The chain carries TRBV28 and TRBJ2-6, with D unresolved. In germline, CDR1 is MDHEN, CDR2 SYDVKM. CDR3 length: 16 amino acids. V lost 4 bases, J lost 4 bases, and 14 bases lay in between. The CDR3 sequence is CASSWISVSGANVLTF. Written as DNA, the CDR3 is TGTGCCAGCAGTTGGATCTCGGTGTCCGGGGCCAACGTCCTGACTTTC.

This clonotype was detected only a few times. This may arise from a read error, as a much more abundant clone is one base away. CDR3: CASSVGPQNNEQFF. In DNA form, the CDR3 reads TGCGCCAGCAGCGTGGGGCCCCAAAACAATGAGCAGTTCTTC. The chain carries TRBV5-1 and TRBJ2-1, with D perhaps TRBD1 (5 bases). V lost 4 bases to trimming and J lost 5 bases, with 13 bases between them. Germline CDR1 and CDR2: SGHRS and YFSETQ. The CDR3 is made up of 14 amino acids.

This clonotype was seen a few times. The rearrangement joins TRBV2 to TRBJ1-1, with a weak D call TRBD1 (6 bases). The V gene lost 10 bases and the J gene lost 6 bases, with 15 bases spanning the gap. Germline CDR1 SNHLY, CDR2 FYNNEI. The length of the CDR3 is 12 residues. The DNA for the CDR3 is TGTGCCACCCTAGGGGGGGCGCCTGAAGCTTTCTTT. Its protein product is CATLGGAPEAFF.

To note about this clonotype: This may arise from a read error, as a much more abundant clone is one base away. The rearrangement uses TRBV12-3 or TRBV12-4 and TRBJ2-5, with D tentatively TRBD2 (5 bases). V lost 4 bases to trimming and J lost 11 bases, with 17 bases between them. The CDR3 runs to 13 residues. The DNA for the CDR3 is TGTGCCAGCAGTTCCCTACTAGGCAATGAGCAGTACTTC. Encoded protein: CASSSLLGNEQYF.

The V call is TRBV29-1, the J call TRBJ2-4; D unresolved. TRBJ2-7 explains the end of the DNA better; the J call may be wrong. The CDR3 has 9 residues. Germline-derived CDR1 and CDR2 are SQVTM and ANQGSEA. The CDR3 nucleotides are TGCAGCGTTGTGAGCGAGCAGTACTTC. Translating it yields CSVVSEQYF.

CDR3 region: CASSHRSAGNEQFF. CDR3 DNA: TGTGCCAGCAGCCATCGATCGGCGGGGAACGAGCAGTTCTTC. This chain joins TRBV3-1 and TRBJ2-1, with D possibly being TRBD2 (6 bases). Germline CDR1 reads LGHDT; CDR2 reads YNNKEL (reference sequence). The CDR3 loop spans 14 amino acids. Trimming cost V 3 bases and J 10 bases, with 16 bases left between them.

The chain employs TRBV5-1 and TRBJ2-5; 10 nucleotides match TRBD2. With V trimmed by 6 bases and J by 11 bases, 13 bases remained unmatched. The CDR3 is 14 residues long. In germline, CDR1 is SGHRS, CDR2 YFSETQ. The CDR3 DNA sequence: TGCGCCAGCACGGAGCGGGAGGGCCCCTTTGAGCAGTACTTC. Its protein product is CASTEREGPFEQYF.